The T cell receptor (beta chain) under discussion was sequenced for a study of cytomegalovirus exposure and HLA in healthy donors. General observations from the study: TCR beta V- and J-gene trimming was later associated with a missense DCLRE1C variant. Overall, approximately 180 TCR beta chains were annotated as cytomegalovirus-associated.

Primers included in the PCR were 60 Vbeta and 13 Jbeta primers. TCRdb's copy holds only in-frame clones and misses some; the assay was immunoSEQ multiplex PCR. This repertoire shows approximately 160,000 clones, about four fifths found once; its top ten account for 7.4%. About this clone itself: The antigen remains undetermined.

The CDR3 extends over 14 amino acids. CDR1 and CDR2 (germline): SGHDT, YYEEEE. The clonotype comes from a male donor in good health and CMV-seropositive. The specimen sequenced was PBMCs. This chain uses TRBV5-6 with TRBJ2-5; D is uncertain. The DNA end is more similar to TRBJ2-7, so the J call may be wrong. Here the CDR3 DNA reads TGTGCCAGCAGCCACCGTTATGCCTCCTACGAGCAGTACTTC. It encodes CASSHRYASYEQYF.